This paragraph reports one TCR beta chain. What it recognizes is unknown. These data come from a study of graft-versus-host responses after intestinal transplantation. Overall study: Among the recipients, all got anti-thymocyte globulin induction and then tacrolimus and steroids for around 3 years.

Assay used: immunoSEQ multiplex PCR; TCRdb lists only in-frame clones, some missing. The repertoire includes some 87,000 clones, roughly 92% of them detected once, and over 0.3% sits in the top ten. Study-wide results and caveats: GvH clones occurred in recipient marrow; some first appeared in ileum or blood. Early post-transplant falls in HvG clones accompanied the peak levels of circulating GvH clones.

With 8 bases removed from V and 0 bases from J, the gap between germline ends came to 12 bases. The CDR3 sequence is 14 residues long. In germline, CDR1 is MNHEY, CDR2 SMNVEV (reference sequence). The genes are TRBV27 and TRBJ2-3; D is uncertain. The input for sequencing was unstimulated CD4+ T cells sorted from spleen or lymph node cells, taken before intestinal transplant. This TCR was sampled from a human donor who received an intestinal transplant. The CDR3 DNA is TGTGCCAGCTGCACGCTCGCGAGCACAGATACGCAGTATTTT. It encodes CASCTLASTDTQYF.